One sample yielded the 3 T cell receptor beta chains listed below, sequenced in a study of T cells in Graves' hyperthyroidism and ophthalmopathy. It was RNA transcripts that yielded the amplified TCR beta CDR3 regions. First-round RT-PCR with HTBI primers amplified the TCR CDR3 region. TCRdb redid the calling of the multiplex PCR reads with MiXCR, one entry per CDR3 protein. The table lists 470,000 or so distinct CDR3 sequences, about a fifth of them singletons. The sequencing input was blood. Receptor source: a man between 18 and 35 years old with Graves' hyperthyroidism.

The chain recombines TRBV7-9 with TRBJ2-5, with a weak D call TRBD1 (6 bases). The V and J ends lost 5 bases and 7 bases respectively, with 20 bases between them. Germline V lookup: CDR1 SEHNR, CDR2 FQNEAQ (reference sequence). The CDR3 runs 15 residues. This chain's CDR3 is CASSPRDTRRPTQYF. In DNA form, the CDR3 reads TGTGCCAGCAGCCCCCGGGACACCCGAAGGCCGACCCAGTACTTC.

There are many counts of this clonotype. The J gene is TRBJ2-4, the V gene TRBV20-1; D remains unclear. The CDR3 sequence is 12 residues long. Between the trimmed V and J ends, which lost 1 base and 11 bases, there was a span of 12 bases. CDR1 is DFQATT, CDR2 SNEGSKA, per germline (reference sequence). Here the CDR3 reads CSARVESGLQYF. In DNA, the CDR3 is TGCAGTGCTAGAGTAGAGAGTGGTCTTCAGTACTTC.

The V and J genes are TRBV7-2 and TRBJ2-7; no clear D. The CDR3 has 11 amino acids. The V and J ends lost 6 bases and 6 bases respectively, with 9 bases between them. CDR1 and CDR2 (germline): SGHTA, FQGNSA. The CDR3 DNA follows: TGTGCCAGCAGTAACACAGTCGAGCAGTACTTC. It translates to CASSNTVEQYF.